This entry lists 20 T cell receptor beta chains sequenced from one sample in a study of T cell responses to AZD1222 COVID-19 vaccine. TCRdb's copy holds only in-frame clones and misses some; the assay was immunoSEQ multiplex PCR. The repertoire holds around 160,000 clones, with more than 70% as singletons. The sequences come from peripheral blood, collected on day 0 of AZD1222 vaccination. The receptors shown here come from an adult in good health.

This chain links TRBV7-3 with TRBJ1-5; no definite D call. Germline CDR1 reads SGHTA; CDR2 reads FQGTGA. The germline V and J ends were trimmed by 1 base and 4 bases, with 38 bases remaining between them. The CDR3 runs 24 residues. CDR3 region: CASSLIWSFGPPGSADRGNQPQHF. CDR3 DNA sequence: TGTGCCAGCAGCTTAATCTGGAGCTTCGGCCCTCCTGGCTCAGCGGATAGAGGTAATCAGCCCCAGCATTTT.

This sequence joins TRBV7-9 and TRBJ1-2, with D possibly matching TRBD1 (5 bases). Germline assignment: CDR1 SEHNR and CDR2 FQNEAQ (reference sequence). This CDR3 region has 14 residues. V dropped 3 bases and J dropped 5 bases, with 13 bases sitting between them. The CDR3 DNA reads TGTGCCAGCAGCTTGGGGGGTGTAGGGTATGGCTACACCTTC. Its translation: CASSLGGVGYGYTF.

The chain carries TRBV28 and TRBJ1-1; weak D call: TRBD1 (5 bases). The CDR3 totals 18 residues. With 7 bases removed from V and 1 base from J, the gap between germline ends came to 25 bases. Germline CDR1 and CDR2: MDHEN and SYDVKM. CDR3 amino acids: CASIPWDAGPGRNTEAFF. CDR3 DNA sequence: TGTGCCAGCATTCCTTGGGACGCCGGGCCAGGACGGAACACTGAAGCTTTCTTT.

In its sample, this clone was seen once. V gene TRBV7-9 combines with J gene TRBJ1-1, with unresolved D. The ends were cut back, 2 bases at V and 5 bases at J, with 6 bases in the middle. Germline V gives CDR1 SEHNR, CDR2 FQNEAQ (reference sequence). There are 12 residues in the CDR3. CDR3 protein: CASSLTRTEAFF. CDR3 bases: TGTGCCAGCAGCTTAACTAGGACTGAAGCTTTCTTT. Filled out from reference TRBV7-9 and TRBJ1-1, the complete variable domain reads DTGVSQNPRHKITKRGQNVTFRCDPISEHNRLYWYRQTLGQGPEFLTYFQNEAQLEKSRLLSDRFSAERPKGSFSTLEIQRTEQGDSAMYLCASSLTRTEAFFGQGTRLTVV.

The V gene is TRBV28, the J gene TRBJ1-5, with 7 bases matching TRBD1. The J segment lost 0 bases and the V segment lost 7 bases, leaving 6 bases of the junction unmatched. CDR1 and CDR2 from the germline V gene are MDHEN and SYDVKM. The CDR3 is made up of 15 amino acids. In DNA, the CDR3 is TGTGCCAGCAATCGGCAGGGGGTTAGCAATCAGCCCCAGCATTTT. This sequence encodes CASNRQGVSNQPQHF. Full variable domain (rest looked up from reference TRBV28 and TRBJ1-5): DVKVTQSSRYLVKRTGEKVFLECVQDMDHENMFWYRQDPGLGLRLIYFSYDVKMKEKGDIPEGYSVSREKKERFSLILESASTNQTSMYLCASNRQGVSNQPQHFGDGTRLSIL.

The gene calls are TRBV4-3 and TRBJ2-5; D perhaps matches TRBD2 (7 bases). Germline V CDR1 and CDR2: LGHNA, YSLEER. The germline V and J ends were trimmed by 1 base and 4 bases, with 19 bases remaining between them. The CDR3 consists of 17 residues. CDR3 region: CASSQVFRGGALETQYF. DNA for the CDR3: TGCGCCAGCAGCCAAGTATTTCGTGGGGGGGCCCTAGAGACCCAGTACTTC.

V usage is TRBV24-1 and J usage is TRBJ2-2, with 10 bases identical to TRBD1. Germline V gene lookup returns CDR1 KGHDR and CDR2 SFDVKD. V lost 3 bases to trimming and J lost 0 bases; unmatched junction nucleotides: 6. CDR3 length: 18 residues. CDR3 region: CATSDLPGQGTNTGELFF. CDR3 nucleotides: TGTGCCACCAGTGATCTCCCGGGACAGGGGACGAACACCGGGGAGCTGTTTTTT.

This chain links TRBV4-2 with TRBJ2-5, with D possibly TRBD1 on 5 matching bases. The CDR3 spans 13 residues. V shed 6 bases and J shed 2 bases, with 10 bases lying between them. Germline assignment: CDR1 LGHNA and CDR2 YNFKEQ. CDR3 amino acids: CASRGQEQETQYF. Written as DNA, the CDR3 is TGTGCCAGCAGGGGGCAGGAGCAAGAGACCCAGTACTTC.

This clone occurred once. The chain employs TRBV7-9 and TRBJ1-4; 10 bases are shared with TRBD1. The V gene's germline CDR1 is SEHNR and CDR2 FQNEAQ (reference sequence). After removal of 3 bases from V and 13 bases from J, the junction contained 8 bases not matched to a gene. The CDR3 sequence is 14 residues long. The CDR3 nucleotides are TGTGCCAGCAGCTTTCGACAGGGGGCAGCGGGACTGTTTTTT. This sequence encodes CASSFRQGAAGLFF. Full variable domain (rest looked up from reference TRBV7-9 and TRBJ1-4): DTGVSQNPRHKITKRGQNVTFRCDPISEHNRLYWYRQTLGQGPEFLTYFQNEAQLEKSRLLSDRFSAERPKGSFSTLEIQRTEQGDSAMYLCASSFRQGAAGLFFGSGTQLSVL.

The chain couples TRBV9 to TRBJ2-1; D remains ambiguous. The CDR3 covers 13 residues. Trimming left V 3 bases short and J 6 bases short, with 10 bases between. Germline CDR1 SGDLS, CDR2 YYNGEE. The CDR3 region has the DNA TGTGCCAGCAGCGCCGCGGTTGGCAATGAGCAGTTCTTC. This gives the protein CASSAAVGNEQFF.

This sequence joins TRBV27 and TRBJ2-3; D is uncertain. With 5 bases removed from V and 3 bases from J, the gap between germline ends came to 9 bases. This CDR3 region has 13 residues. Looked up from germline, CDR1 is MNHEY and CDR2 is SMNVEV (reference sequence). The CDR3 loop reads CASSPQITDTQYF. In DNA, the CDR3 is TGTGCCAGCAGTCCTCAAATAACAGATACGCAGTATTTT.

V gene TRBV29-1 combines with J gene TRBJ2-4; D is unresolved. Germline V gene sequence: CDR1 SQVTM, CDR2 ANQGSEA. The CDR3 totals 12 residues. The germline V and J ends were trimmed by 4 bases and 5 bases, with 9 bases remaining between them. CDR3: CSVGFGENIQYF. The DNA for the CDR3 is TGCAGCGTTGGCTTCGGTGAAAACATTCAGTACTTC.

CDR3 coding DNA: TGTGCCAGTAGTATAGGAAGGGGGCCTAACTATGGCTACACCTTC. Protein product: CASSIGRGPNYGYTF. This chain uses TRBV19 with TRBJ1-2, with 7 bases matching TRBD1. The CDR3 covers 15 residues. After removal of 1 base from V and 0 bases from J, the junction contained 2 bases not matched to a gene. Germline V gene sequence: CDR1 LNHDA, CDR2 SQIVND (reference sequence).

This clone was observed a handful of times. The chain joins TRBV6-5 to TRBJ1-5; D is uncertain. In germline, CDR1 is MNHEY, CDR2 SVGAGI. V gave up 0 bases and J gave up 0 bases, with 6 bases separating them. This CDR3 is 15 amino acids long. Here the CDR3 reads CASSYSLRSNQPQHF. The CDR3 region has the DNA TGTGCCAGCAGTTACTCGCTTCGTAGCAATCAGCCCCAGCATTTT.

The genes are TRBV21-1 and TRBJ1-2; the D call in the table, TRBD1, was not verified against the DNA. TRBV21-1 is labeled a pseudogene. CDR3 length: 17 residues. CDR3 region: CASSKVGPGQENYGYTF. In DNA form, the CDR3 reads TGTGCCAGCAGCAAAGTGGGGCCGGGACAGGAGAACTATGGCTACACCTTC.

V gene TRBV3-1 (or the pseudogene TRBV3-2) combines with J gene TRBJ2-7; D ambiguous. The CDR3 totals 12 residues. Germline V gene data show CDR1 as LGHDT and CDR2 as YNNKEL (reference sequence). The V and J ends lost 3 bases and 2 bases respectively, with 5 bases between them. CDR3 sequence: CASSHPAYEQYF. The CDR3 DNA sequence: TGTGCCAGCAGCCACCCGGCCTACGAGCAGTACTTC.

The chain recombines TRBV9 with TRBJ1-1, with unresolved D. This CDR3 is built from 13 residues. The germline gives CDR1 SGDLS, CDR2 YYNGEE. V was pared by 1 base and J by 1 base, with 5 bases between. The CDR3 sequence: CASSVTQNTEAFF. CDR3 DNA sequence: TGTGCCAGCAGCGTAACACAGAACACTGAAGCTTTCTTT.

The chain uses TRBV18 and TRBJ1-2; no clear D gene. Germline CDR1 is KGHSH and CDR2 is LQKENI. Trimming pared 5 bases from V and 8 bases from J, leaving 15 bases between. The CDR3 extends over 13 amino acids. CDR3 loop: CASSADTAQGYTF. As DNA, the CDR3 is TGTGCCAGCTCAGCTGACACGGCCCAGGGCTACACCTTC.

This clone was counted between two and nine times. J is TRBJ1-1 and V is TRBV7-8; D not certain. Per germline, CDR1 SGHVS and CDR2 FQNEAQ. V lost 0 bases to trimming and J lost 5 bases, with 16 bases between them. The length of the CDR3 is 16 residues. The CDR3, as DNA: TGTGCCAGCAGCTTAGCGCTCTCTCTGGGATCTACTGAAGCTTTCTTT. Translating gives CASSLALSLGSTEAFF.

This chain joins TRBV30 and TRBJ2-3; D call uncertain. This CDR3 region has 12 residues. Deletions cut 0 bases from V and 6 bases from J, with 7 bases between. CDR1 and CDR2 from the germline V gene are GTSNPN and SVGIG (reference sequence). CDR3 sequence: CAWSVARDTQYF. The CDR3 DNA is TGTGCCTGGAGTGTGGCTCGGGATACGCAGTATTTT.